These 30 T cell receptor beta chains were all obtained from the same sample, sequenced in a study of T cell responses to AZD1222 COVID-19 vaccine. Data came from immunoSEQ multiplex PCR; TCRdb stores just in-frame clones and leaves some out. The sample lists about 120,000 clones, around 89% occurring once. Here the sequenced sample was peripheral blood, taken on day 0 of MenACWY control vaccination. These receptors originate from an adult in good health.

CDR3 nucleotide sequence: TGTGCCAGTAGTATAGAGGCTAGCGGGAGAGTGGACACCGGGGAGCTGTTTTTT. The encoded protein is CASSIEASGRVDTGELFF. The rearrangement links TRBV19 to TRBJ2-2, with 10 bases matching TRBD2. The length of the CDR3 is 18 residues. V trimming: 0 bases; J trimming: 3 bases; junction bases outside the gene matches: 7. Germline CDR1 and CDR2: LNHDA and SQIVND (reference sequence).

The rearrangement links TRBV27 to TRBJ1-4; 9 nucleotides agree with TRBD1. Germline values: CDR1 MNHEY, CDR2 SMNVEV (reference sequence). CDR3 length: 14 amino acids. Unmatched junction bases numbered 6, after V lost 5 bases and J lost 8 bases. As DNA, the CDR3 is TGTGCCAGCAGTCCTTGGACAGGGGACGAAAAACTGTTTTTT. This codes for CASSPWTGDEKLFF.

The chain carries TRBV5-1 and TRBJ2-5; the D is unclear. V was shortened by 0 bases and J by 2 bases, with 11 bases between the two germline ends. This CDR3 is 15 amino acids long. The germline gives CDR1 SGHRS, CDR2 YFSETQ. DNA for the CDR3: TGCGCCAGCAGCTTGGGGTTCAGCGCTCAAGAGACCCAGTACTTC. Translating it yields CASSLGFSAQETQYF.

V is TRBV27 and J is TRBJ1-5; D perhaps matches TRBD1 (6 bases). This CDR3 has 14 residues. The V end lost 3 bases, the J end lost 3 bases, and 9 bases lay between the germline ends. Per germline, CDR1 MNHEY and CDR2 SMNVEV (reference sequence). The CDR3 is CASSFQGPNQPQHF. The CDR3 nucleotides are TGTGCCAGCAGTTTTCAGGGGCCCAATCAGCCCCAGCATTTT.

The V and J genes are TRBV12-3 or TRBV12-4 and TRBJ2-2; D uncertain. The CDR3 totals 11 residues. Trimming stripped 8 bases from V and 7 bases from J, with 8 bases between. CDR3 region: CASGTVGELFF. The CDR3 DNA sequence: TGTGCCAGCGGTACCGTCGGGGAGCTGTTTTTT.

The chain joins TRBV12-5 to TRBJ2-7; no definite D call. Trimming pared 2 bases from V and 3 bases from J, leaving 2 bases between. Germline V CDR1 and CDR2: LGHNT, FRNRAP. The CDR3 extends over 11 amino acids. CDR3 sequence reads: CASGLIYEQYF. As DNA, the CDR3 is TGTGCTAGTGGTTTGATCTACGAGCAGTACTTC.

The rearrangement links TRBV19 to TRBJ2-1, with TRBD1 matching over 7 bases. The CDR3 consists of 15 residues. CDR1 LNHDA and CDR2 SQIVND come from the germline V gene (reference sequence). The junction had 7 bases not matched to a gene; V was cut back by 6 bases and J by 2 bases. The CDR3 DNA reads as TGTGCCAGTAGCAACCGGGACAGCCCCTACAATGAGCAGTTCTTC. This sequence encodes CASSNRDSPYNEQFF.

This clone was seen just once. The CDR3 DNA reads as TGTGCCAGCAGCCAACAGTGGAGGGGTTGTAGGTATGGCTACACCTTC. As protein: CASSQQWRGCRYGYTF. The gene calls are TRBV25-1 and TRBJ1-2; TRBD1 might be the D (5 bases). Germline assignment: CDR1 MGHDK and CDR2 SYGVNS. The CDR3 totals 16 residues. Trimming stripped 6 bases from V and 5 bases from J, with 22 bases between.

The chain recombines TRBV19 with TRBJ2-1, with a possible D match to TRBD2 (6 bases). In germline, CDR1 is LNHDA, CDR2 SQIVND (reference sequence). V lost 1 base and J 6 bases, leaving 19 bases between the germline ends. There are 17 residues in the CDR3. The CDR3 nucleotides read TGTGCCAGTAGTATAGGTCCGGGAGAGAGTAGCAGCAATGAGCAGTTCTTC. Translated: CASSIGPGESSSNEQFF.

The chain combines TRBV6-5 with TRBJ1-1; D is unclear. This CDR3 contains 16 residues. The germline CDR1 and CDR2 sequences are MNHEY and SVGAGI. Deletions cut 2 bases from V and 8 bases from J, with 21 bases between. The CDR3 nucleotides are TGTGCCAGCAGTTACAGTTTTGAGGGAATAGTCCCCGAAGCTTTCTTT. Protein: CASSYSFEGIVPEAFF.

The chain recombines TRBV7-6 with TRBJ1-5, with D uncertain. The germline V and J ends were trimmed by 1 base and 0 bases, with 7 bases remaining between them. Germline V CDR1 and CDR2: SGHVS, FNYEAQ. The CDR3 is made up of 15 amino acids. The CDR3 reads CASSLGANSNQPQHF. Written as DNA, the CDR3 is TGTGCCAGCAGCTTAGGGGCTAATAGCAATCAGCCCCAGCATTTT.

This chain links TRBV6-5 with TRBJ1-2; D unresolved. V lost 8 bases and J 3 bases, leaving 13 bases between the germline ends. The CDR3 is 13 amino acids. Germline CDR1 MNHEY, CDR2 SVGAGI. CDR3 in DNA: TGTGCCAGCTCAGTTACACACGACTATGGCTACACCTTC. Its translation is CASSVTHDYGYTF.

The CDR3 region is CASSQELAGREQFF. CDR3 DNA sequence: TGCGCCAGCAGCCAAGAACTAGCGGGTCGTGAGCAGTTCTTC. The J gene is TRBJ2-1, the V gene TRBV4-1; TRBD2 aligns across 9 bases. Germline assignment: CDR1 MGHRA and CDR2 YSYEKL. V lost 0 bases to trimming and J lost 9 bases; unmatched junction nucleotides: 3. This CDR3 is built from 14 residues.

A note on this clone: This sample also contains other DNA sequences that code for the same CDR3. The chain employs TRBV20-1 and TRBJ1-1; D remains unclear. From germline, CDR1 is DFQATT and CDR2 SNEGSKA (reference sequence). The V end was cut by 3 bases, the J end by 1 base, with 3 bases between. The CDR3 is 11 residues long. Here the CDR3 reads CSARGNTEAFF. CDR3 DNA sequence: TGCAGTGCTAGGGGGAACACTGAAGCTTTCTTT.

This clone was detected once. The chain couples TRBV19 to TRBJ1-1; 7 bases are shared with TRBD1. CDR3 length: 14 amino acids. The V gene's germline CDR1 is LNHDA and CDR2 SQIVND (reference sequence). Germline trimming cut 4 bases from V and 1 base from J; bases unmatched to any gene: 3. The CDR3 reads CASSKGQTNTEAFF. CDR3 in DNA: TGTGCCAGTAGTAAGGGACAGACGAACACTGAAGCTTTCTTT.

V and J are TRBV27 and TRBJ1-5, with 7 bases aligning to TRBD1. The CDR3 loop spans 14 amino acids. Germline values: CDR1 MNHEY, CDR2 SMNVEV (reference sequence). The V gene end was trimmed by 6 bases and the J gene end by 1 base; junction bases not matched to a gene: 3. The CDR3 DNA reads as TGTGCCAGCAGCCCACAGGGGAGCAATCAGCCCCAGCATTTT. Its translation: CASSPQGSNQPQHF.

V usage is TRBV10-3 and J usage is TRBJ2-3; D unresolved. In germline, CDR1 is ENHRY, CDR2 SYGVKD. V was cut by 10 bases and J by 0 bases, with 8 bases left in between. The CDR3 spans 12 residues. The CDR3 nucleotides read TGTGCCACCCAGGACAGCACAGATACGCAGTATTTT. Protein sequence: CATQDSTDTQYF.

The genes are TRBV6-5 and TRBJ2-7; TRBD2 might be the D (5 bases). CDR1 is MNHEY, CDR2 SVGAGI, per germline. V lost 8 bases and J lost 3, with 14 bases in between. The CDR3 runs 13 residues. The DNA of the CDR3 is TGTGCCAGCTCGAGGGAGTTAAGCTACGAGCAGTACTTC. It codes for CASSRELSYEQYF.

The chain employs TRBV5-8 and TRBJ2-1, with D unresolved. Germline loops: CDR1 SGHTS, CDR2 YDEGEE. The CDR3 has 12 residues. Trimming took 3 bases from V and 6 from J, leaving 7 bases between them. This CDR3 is CASSYLSNEQFF. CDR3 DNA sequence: TGTGCCAGCAGCTACTTGAGCAATGAGCAGTTCTTC.

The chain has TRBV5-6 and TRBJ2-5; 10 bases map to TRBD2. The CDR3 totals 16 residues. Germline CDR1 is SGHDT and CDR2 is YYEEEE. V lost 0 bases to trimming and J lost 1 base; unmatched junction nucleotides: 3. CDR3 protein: CASSLETSGRQETQYF. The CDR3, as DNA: TGTGCCAGCAGCTTGGAGACTAGCGGGCGCCAAGAGACCCAGTACTTC.

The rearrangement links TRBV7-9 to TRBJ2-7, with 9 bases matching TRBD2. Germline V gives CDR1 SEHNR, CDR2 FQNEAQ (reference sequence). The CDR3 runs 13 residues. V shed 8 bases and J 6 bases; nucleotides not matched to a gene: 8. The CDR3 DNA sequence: TGTGCCAGCGTCCTAGCGGGAACGCGCGAGCAGTACTTC. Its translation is CASVLAGTREQYF.

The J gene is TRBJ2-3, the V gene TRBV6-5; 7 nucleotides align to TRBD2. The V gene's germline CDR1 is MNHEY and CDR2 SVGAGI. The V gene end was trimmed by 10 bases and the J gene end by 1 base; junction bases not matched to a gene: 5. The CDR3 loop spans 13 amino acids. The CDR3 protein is CATTSPGTDTQYF. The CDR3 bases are TGTGCCACGACTAGCCCTGGCACAGATACGCAGTATTTT.

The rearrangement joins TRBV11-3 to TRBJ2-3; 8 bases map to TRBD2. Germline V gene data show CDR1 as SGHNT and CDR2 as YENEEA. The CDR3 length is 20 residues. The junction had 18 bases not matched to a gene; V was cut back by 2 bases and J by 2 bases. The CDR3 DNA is TGTGCCAGCAGCTTAAGTCGCGGGAGGTTCTCTACTCGCTCCACAGATACGCAGTATTTT. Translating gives CASSLSRGRFSTRSTDTQYF. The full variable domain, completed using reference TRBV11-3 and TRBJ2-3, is EAGVVQSPRYKIIEKKQPVAFWCNPISGHNTLYWYLQNLGQGPELLIRYENEEAVDDSQLPKDRFSAERLKGVDSTLKIQPAELGDSAVYLCASSLSRGRFSTRSTDTQYFGPGTRLTVL.

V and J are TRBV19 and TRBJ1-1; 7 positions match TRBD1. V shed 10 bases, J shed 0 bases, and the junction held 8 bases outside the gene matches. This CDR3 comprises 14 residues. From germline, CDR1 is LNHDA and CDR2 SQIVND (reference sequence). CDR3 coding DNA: TGTGCCACCCAAGACAGGGCTATGAACACTGAAGCTTTCTTT. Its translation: CATQDRAMNTEAFF.

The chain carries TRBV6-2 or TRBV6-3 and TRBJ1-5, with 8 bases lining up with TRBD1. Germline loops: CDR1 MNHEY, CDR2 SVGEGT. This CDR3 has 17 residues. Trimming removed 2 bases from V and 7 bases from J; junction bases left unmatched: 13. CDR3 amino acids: CASSYMATGQGNQPQHF. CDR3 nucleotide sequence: TGTGCCAGCAGTTACATGGCGACCGGACAGGGAAACCAGCCCCAGCATTTT.

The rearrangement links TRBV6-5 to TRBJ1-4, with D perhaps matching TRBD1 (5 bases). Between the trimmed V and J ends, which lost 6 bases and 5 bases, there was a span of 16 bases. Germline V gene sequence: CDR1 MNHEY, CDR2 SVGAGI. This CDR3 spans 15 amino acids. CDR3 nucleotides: TGTGCCAGCAGCCCACTCCAGGGCCCCAATGAAAAACTGTTTTTT. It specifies CASSPLQGPNEKLFF.

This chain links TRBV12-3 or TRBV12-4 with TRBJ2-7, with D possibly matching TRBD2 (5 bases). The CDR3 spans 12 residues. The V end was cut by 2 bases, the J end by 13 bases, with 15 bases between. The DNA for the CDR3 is TGTGCCAGCAGTTTATCTCCCGGACGGACTTACTTC. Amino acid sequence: CASSLSPGRTYF.

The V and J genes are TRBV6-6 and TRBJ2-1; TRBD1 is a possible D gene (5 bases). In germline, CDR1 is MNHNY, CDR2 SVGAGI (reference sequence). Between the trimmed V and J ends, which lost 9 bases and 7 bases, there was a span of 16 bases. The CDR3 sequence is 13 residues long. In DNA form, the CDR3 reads TGTGCCAGTAACAGGCTCCGCGTGAATGAGCAGTTCTTC. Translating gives CASNRLRVNEQFF.

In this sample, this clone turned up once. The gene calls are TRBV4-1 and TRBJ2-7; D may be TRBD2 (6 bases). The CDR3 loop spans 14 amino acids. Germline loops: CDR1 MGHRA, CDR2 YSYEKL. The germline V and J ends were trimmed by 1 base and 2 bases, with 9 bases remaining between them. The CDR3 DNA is TGCGCCAGCAGCCAAGGTCCTAGCGCCTACGAGCAGTACTTC. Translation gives CASSQGPSAYEQYF.

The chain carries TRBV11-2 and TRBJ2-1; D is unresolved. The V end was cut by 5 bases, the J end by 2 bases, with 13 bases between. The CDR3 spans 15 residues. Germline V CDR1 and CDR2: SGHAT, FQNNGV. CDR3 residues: CASSTYSSAYNEQFF. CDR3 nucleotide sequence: TGTGCCAGCAGCACATACAGTTCCGCCTACAATGAGCAGTTCTTC.